What follows is one T cell receptor (beta chain) and its context. As yet, its antigen is unknown. The data were taken from a study of chemoradiotherapy in HPV16-positive cancers. Study-wide findings and caveats: The functional HPV-specific definition rests on just two HPV16-positive patients. Non-HPV-specific T cells did not expand in tumors during treatment, whereas candidate HPV-specific clones and E7-related motifs did.

Using immunoSEQ multiplex PCR, the repertoire was profiled, and TCRdb retains in-frame clones only, with some absent. This table has 1,000 to 1,500 clones, about 83% appearing once. Over chemoradiotherapy, repertoires were sampled more than once. This CDR3 has 11 amino acids. V was pared by 4 bases and J by 10 bases, with 8 bases between. The germline gives CDR1 SGHTA, CDR2 FQGNSA. This TCR was recovered from a human donor with HPV-associated anogenital cancer. The sample consisted of tumor tissue, taken from a patient who underwent chemoradiotherapy. The rearrangement links TRBV7-2 to TRBJ2-1; D unclear. CDR3 amino acids: CASSWLGEQFF. In nucleotides, the CDR3 is TGTGCCAGCAGCTGGCTAGGAGAGCAGTTCTTC.